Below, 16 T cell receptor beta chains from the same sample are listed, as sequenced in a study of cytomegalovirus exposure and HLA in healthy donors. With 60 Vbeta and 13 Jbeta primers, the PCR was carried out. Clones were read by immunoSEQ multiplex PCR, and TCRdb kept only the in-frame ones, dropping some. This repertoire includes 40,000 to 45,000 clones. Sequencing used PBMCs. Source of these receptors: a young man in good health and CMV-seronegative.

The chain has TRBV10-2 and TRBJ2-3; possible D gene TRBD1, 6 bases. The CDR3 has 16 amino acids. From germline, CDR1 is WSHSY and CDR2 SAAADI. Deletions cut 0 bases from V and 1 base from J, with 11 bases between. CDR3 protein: CASSESKGVGTDTQYF. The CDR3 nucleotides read TGCGCCAGCAGTGAGTCAAAGGGGGTAGGCACAGATACGCAGTATTTT.

The CDR3 sequence: CASSPPGGAFGTGELFF. The DNA for the CDR3 is TGTGCCAGCAGCCCCCCAGGGGGCGCGTTTGGCACCGGGGAGCTGTTTTTT. The chain recombines TRBV5-6 with TRBJ2-2, with 8 bases lining up with TRBD1. V gave up 4 bases and J gave up 4 bases; unmatched junction bases: 12. The germline V gene has CDR1 SGHDT and CDR2 YYEEEE. This CDR3 comprises 17 residues.

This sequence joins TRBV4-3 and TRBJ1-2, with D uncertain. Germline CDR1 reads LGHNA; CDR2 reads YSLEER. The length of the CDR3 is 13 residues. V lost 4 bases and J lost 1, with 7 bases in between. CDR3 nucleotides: TGCGCCAGCAGCCGTTCGTTTAACTATGGCTACACCTTC. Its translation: CASSRSFNYGYTF.

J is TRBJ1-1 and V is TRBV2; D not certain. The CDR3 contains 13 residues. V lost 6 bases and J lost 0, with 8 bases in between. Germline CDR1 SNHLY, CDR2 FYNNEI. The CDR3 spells CASSRGLNTEAFF. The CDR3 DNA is TGTGCCAGCAGCCGAGGGCTGAACACTGAAGCTTTCTTT.

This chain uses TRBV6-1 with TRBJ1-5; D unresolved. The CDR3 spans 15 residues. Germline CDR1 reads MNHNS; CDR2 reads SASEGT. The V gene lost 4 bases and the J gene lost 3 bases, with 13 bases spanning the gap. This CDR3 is CASSGEVLANQPQHF. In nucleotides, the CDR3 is TGTGCCAGCAGTGGAGAGGTCTTGGCCAATCAGCCCCAGCATTTT.

The CDR3 reads CASSEVPLAANTDTQYF. The CDR3 nucleotides are TGTGCCAGCAGTGAAGTTCCCCTAGCGGCTAACACAGATACGCAGTATTTT. This chain connects TRBV6-1 to TRBJ2-3; the match to TRBD2 covers 7 bases. In germline, CDR1 is MNHNS, CDR2 SASEGT. The CDR3 consists of 17 residues. J was trimmed by 2 bases and V by 1 base; bases with no gene match: 9.

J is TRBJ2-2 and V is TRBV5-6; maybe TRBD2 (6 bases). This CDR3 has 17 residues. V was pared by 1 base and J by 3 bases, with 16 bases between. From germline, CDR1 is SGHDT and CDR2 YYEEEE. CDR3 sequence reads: CASSLSFVADYTGELFF. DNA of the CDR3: TGTGCCAGCAGCTTGAGTTTCGTAGCGGACTACACCGGGGAGCTGTTTTTT.

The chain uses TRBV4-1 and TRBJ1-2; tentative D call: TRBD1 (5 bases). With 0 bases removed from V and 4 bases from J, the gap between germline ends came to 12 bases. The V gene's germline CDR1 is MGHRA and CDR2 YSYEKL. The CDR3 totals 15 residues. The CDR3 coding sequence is TGCGCCAGCAGCCAAGATTGGCAGGGCAGCTATGGCTACACCTTC. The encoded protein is CASSQDWQGSYGYTF.

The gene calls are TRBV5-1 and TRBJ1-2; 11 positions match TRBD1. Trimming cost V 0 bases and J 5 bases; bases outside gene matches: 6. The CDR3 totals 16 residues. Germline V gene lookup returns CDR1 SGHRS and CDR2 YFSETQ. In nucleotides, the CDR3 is TGCGCCAGCAGCTTGGCCCGAGGACAGGGGGCTTATGGCTACACCTTC. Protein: CASSLARGQGAYGYTF.

The CDR3 here is CASSARESTLYEQYF. The CDR3, as DNA: TGTGCCAGCAGCGCAAGAGAAAGTACCCTCTACGAGCAGTACTTC. The rearrangement links TRBV9 to TRBJ2-7; D is uncertain. Germline V CDR1 and CDR2: SGDLS, YYNGEE. CDR3 length: 15 residues. Trimming took 3 bases from V and 3 from J, leaving 16 bases between them.

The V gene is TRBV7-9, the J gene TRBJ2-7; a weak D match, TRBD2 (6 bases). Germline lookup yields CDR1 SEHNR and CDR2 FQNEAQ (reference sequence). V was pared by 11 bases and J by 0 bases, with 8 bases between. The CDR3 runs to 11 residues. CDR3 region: CAGGASYEQYF. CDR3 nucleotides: TGTGCCGGAGGGGCCTCCTACGAGCAGTACTTC.

The CDR3 nucleotides are TGTGCCAGCAGTTACGGGACAGGGTCCGCCTACGAGCAGTACTTC. Its translation: CASSYGTGSAYEQYF. This chain uses TRBV6-5 with TRBJ2-7; TRBD1 matches 9 bases. This CDR3 has 15 residues. Germline lookup yields CDR1 MNHEY and CDR2 SVGAGI. The junction had 4 bases not matched to a gene; V was cut back by 2 bases and J by 2 bases.

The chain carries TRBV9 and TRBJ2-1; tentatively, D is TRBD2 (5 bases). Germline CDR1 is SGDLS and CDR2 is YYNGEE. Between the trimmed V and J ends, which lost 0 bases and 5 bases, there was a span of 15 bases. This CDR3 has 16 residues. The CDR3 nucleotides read TGTGCCAGCAGCGTAGAGGTCGGCGGAGGCCACAATGAGCAGTTCTTC. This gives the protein CASSVEVGGGHNEQFF.

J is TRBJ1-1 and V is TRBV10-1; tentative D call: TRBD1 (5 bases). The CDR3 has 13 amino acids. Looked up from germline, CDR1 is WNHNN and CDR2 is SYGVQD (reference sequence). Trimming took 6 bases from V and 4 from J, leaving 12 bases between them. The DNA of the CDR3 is TGCGCCAGCAGGGAGGGAAGGGGCACTGAAGCTTTCTTT. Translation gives CASREGRGTEAFF.

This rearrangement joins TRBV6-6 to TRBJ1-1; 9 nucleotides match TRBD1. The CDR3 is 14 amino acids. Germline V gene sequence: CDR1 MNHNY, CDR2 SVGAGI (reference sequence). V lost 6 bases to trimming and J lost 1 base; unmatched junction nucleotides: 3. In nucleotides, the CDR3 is TGTGCCAGCAGCTCGGGACAGGGGAACACTGAAGCTTTCTTT. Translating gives CASSSGQGNTEAFF.

DNA for the CDR3: TGTGCCAGCAGTTCTCCAGCGGGCGGCTACGAGCAGTACTTC. Protein: CASSSPAGGYEQYF. The rearrangement joins TRBV6-5 to TRBJ2-7, with a weak D call TRBD2 (6 bases). V lost 4 bases and J lost 3, with 13 bases in between. Germline assignment: CDR1 MNHEY and CDR2 SVGAGI. This CDR3 comprises 14 residues.